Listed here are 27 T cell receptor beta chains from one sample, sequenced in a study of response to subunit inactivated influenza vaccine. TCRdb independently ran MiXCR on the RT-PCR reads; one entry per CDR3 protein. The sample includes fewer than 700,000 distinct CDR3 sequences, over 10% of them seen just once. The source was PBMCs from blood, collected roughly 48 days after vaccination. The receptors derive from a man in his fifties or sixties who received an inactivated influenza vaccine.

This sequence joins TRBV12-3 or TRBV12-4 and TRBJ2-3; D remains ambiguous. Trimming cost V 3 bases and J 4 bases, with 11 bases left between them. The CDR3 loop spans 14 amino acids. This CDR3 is CASSFYSRSDTQYF. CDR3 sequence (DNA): TGTGCCAGCAGTTTTTACTCCAGGTCAGATACGCAGTATTTT.

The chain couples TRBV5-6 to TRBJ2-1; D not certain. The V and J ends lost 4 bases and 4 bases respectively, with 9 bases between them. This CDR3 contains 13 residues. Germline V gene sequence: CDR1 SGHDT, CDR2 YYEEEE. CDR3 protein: CASSPPGYNEQFF. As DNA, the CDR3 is TGTGCCAGCAGCCCCCCAGGATACAATGAGCAGTTCTTC.

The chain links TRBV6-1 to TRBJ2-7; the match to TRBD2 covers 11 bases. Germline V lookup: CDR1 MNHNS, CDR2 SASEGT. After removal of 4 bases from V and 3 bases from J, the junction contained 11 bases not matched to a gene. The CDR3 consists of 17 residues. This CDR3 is CASSVSSGGLIVYEQYF. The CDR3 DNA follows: TGTGCCAGCAGTGTATCTAGCGGGGGGCTAATCGTCTACGAGCAGTACTTC.

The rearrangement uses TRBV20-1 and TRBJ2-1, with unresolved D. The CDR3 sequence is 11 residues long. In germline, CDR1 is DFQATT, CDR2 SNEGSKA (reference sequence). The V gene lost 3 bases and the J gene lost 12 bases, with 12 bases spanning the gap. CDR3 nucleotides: TGCAGTGCTAGTGATATTTTAGGGCAGTTCTTC. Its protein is CSASDILGQFF.

CDR3 protein: CASSLGASGYNEQFF. The CDR3 DNA reads as TGTGCCAGCAGCTTAGGAGCTAGCGGGTACAATGAGCAGTTCTTC. V is TRBV7-6 and J is TRBJ2-1; 8 bases map to TRBD2. This CDR3 is 15 amino acids long. Per the germline V gene, CDR1 is SGHVS and CDR2 is FNYEAQ. Trimming removed 1 base from V and 4 bases from J; junction bases left unmatched: 3.

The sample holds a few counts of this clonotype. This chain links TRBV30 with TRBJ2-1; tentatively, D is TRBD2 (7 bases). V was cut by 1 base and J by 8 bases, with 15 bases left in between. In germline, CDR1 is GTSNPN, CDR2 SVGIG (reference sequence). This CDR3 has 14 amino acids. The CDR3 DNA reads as TGTGCCTGGAGTGCGGGGGGCAAATTGGATGAGCAGTTCTTC. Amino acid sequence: CAWSAGGKLDEQFF.

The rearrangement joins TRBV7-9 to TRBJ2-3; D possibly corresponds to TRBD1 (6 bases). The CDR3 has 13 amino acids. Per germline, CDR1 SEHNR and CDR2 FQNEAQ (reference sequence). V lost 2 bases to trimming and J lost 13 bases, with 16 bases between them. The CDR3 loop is CASSLNDRRRKYF. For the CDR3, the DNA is TGTGCCAGCAGCTTAAACGACAGGCGTAGGAAGTATTTT. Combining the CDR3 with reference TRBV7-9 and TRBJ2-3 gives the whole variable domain DTGVSQNPRHKITKRGQNVTFRCDPISEHNRLYWYRQTLGQGPEFLTYFQNEAQLEKSRLLSDRFSAERPKGSFSTLEIQRTEQGDSAMYLCASSLNDRRRKYFGPGTRLTVL.

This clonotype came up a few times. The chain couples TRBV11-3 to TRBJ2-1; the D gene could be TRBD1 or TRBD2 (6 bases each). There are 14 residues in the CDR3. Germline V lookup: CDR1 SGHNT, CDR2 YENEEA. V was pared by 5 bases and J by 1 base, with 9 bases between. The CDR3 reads CASSRGASYNEQFF. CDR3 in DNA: TGTGCCAGCAGCAGGGGGGCATCCTACAATGAGCAGTTCTTC.

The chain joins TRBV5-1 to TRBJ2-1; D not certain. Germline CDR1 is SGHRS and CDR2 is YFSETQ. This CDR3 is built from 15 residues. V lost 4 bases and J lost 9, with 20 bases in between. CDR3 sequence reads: CASSPPRSLIAEQFF. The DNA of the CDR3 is TGCGCCAGCAGCCCCCCTCGGAGTCTCATCGCTGAGCAGTTCTTC.

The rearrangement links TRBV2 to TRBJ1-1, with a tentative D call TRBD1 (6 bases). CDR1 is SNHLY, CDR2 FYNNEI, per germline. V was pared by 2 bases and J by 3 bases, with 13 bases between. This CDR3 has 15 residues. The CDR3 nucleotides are TGTGCCAGCAGTGAAAGTGGGGGCGTATACACTGAAGCTTTCTTT. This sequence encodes CASSESGGVYTEAFF.

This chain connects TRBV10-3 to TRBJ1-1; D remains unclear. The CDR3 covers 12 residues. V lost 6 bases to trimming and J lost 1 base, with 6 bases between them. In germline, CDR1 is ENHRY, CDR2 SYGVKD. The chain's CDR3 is CAIRGKNTEAFF. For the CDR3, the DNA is TGTGCCATCAGAGGCAAGAACACTGAAGCTTTCTTT.

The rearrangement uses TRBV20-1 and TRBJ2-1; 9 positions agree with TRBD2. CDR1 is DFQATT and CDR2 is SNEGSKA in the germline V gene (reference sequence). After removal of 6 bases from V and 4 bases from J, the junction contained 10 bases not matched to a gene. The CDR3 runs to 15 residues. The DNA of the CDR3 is TGCAGTGCCGCCGCGGGGGGGCGGGGGTACAATGAGCAGTTCTTC. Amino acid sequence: CSAAAGGRGYNEQFF.

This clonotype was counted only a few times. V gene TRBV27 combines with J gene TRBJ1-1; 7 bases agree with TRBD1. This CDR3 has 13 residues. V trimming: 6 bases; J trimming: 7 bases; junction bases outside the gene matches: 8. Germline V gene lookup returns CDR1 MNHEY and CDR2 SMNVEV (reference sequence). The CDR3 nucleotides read TGTGCCAGCAGGTCGGACAGGAGGTATGAAGCTTTCTTT. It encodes CASRSDRRYEAFF.

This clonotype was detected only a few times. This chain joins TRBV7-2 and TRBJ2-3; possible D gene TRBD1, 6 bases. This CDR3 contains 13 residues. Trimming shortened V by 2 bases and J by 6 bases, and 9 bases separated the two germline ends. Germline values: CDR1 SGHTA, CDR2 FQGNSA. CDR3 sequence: CASSLYRGDTQYF. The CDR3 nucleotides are TGTGCCAGCAGCTTATATAGGGGGGATACGCAGTATTTT.

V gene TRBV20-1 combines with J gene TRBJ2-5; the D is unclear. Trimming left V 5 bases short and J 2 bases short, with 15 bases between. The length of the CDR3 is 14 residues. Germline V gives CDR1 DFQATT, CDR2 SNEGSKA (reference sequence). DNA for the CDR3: TGCAGTGCTCCTAGGGCTCGCTTTCAAGAGACCCAGTACTTC. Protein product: CSAPRARFQETQYF.

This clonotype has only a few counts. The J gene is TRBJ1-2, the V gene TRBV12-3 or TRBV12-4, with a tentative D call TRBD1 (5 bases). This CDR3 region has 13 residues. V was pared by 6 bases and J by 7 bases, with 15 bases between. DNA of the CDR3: TGTGCCAGCAGCCCCGCCGAGGGGTTTGGCTACACCTTC. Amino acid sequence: CASSPAEGFGYTF.

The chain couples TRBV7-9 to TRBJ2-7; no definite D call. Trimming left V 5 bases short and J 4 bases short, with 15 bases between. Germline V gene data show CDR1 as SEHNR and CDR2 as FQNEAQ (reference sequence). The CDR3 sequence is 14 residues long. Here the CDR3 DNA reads TGTGCCAGCAGCCCGTTGGCCAGGCCTTACGAGCAGTACTTC. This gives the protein CASSPLARPYEQYF.

CDR3 nucleotides: TGCAGTGTTGGCCCTCCCCGCGACAGGGGAAGGTACGAGCAGTACTTC. Translated, it gives CSVGPPRDRGRYEQYF. V and J are TRBV20-1 and TRBJ2-7; 8 bases are a match to TRBD1. V shed 7 bases, J shed 4 bases, and the junction held 18 bases outside the gene matches. Germline CDR1 DFQATT, CDR2 SNEGSKA (reference sequence). This CDR3 spans 16 amino acids.

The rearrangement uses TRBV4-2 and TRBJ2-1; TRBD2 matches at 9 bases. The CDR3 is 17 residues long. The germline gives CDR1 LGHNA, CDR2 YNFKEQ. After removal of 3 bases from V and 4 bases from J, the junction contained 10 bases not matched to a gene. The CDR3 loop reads CASSHLSSRGGYNEQFF. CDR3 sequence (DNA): TGTGCCAGCAGCCACCTCTCGTCGCGGGGGGGTTACAATGAGCAGTTCTTC.

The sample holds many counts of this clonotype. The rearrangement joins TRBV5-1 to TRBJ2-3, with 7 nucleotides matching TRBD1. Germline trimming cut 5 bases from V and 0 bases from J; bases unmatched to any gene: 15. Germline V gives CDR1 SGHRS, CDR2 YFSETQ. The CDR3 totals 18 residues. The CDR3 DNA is TGCGCCAGCAGTTCCGGGACAGCTTACCTCGCTAGCACAGATACGCAGTATTTT. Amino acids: CASSSGTAYLASTDTQYF.

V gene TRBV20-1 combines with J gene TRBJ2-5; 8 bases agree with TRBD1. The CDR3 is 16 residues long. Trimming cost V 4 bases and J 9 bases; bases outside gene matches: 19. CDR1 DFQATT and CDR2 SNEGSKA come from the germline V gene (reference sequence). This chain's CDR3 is CSAKDLGQAFVESQYF. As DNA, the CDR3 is TGCAGTGCTAAGGACTTGGGACAGGCTTTTGTTGAGTCCCAGTACTTC.

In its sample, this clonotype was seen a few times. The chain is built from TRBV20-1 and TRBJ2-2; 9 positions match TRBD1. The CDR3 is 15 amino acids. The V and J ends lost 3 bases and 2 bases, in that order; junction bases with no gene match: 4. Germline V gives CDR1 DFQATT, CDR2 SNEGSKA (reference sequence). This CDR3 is CSARDRGLNTGELFF. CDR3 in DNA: TGCAGTGCTAGGGACAGGGGACTAAACACCGGGGAGCTGTTTTTT.

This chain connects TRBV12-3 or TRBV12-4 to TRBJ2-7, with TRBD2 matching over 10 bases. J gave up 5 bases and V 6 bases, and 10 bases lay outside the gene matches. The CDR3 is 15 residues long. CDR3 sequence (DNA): TGTGCCAGCAGGGGAGCGGGGGGGCGAGTCGACGAGCAGTACTTC. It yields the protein CASRGAGGRVDEQYF.

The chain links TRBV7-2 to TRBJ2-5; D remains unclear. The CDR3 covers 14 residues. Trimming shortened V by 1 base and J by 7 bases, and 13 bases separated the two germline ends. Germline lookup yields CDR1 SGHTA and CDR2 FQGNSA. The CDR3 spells CASSLGVNQRTQYF. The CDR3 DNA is TGTGCCAGCAGCTTAGGGGTCAACCAACGGACCCAGTACTTC.

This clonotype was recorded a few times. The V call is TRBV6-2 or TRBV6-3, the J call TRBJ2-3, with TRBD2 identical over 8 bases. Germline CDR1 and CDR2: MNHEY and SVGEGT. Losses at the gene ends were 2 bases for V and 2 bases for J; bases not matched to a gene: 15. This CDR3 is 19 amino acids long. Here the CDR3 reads CASSYVAGLSGGSTDTQYF. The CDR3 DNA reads TGTGCCAGCAGTTACGTGGCTGGTTTGAGCGGGGGATCCACAGATACGCAGTATTTT.

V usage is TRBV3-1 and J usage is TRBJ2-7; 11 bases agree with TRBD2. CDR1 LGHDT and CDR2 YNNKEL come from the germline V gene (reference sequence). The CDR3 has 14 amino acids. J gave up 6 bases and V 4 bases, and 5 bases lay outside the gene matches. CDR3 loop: CASSLSGRAGEQYF. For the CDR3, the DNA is TGTGCCAGCAGCCTTAGCGGGAGGGCCGGCGAGCAGTACTTC.

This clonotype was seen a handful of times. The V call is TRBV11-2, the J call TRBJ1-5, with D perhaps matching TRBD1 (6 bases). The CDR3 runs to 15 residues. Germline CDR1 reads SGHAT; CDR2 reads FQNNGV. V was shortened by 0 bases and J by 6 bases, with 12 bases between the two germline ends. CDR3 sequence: CASSLEGTGSQPQHF. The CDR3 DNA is TGTGCCAGCAGCTTAGAGGGTACAGGGTCTCAGCCCCAGCATTTT.